This T cell receptor (beta chain) comes out of a study of T cell repertoires in cytomegalovirus infection. Study-wide background: Indicated by public TCR beta signatures were CMV infection and matching HLA type.

CDR3 size: 15 residues. Germline CDR1 and CDR2: SGHTA and FQGNSA. Via MiXCR, TCRdb re-called the reads, giving one row per CDR3 protein. The table lists roughly 190,000 distinct CDR3 sequences, roughly 9.8% of them singletons. Notes on the study in general: The ex vivo response was dominated by HLA-C-restricted CMV-specific TCR beta clonotypes. Carriers of CMV plus the relevant HLA were identified by cumulative public TCR beta family frequency.

This clonotype was counted many times. Its antigen remains unidentified. The junction departs from germline at one end; a sequencing error may be responsible. The receptor was derived from a human donor in good health (CMV status not recorded). Some clones in this sample may be carry-over from other donors' samples. The chain uses TRBV7-2 and TRBJ2-1, with TRBD1 matching 7 bases. The sample taken for sequencing was PBMCs. The CDR3 protein is CASSLDRGSHNEQFF. The DNA for the CDR3 is TGTGCCAGCAGCTTAGACAGGGGCTCCCACAATGAGCAGTTCTTC.